This T cell receptor (beta chain) was identified in a study of T cells in Graves' hyperthyroidism and ophthalmopathy (dated by TCRdb to the late 2010s). Background for the entire study: Peripheral blood was sampled at the time of initial diagnosis, prior to any treatment. TCR V-J signatures able to tell the groups apart were searched for in a discovery cohort of 90 to 100 patients, of whom fewer than 45 had Graves' ophthalmopathy and 57 had stable Graves' hyperthyroidism. Prospective prediction of ophthalmopathy was tested in an independent validation cohort consisting of about 19 hyperthyroidism patients and 15 to 17 patients who later progressed to ophthalmopathy. The roughly 99 discovery patients were divided at random into training and test sets in a 7:3 ratio. In addition, the study compared T-cell repertoires in thyroid tissue and in blood from six Graves' hyperthyroidism patients. After sampling, hyperthyroidism patients received methimazole starting at 30 mg daily, and ophthalmopathy patients received high-dose intravenous methylprednisolone. The paper reports TCR Vbeta CDR3 sequencing of some 140 peripheral blood samples: approximately 41 ophthalmopathy, under 80 hyperthyroidism and approximately 17 progressor patients.

A remark on this clonotype: There is no known antigen for this receptor. Qualities for individual bases were not recorded, and no much larger clone is one base off.

Moderately to severely active disease, a Clinical Activity Score of at least 3, a NOSPECS grade of at least 4, and a duration under 3 months were present in ophthalmopathy patients. Exclusion was applied to patients with uncontrolled infections, other autoimmune diseases, pregnancy or lactation. Diagnoses were based on clinical symptoms, serum thyroxine and TRAb, thyroid ultrasound and orbital computed tomography. Ficoll-Paque density gradient centrifugation was used to isolate PBMCs from about 9 ml of fresh peripheral blood. Total RNA was extracted using Trizol reagent, and RNA quality was assessed on an Agilent 2100 Bioanalyzer. Points the paper makes about the study in general: In cross-validation, a model built on a 13 V-J signature told ophthalmopathy apart from stable hyperthyroidism with over 85% sensitivity and roughly 81% specificity, and in testing the same model reached 80%/75%. Sample size was not statistically predetermined, and investigators were not blinded to group allocation. In validation, the model predicted progression to ophthalmopathy a median of about 6.5 months before onset, with approximately 70% sensitivity and 72.22% specificity. Most expanded thyroid clonotypes (frequency above 0.001) were also detected in blood, a finding suggesting that blood repertoires may reflect thyroid immune responses.

TCR beta CDR3 regions were amplified from RNA transcripts. The TCR CDR3 was subjected to a first round of RT-PCR using the HTBI primer set and the Qiagen OneStep RT-PCR kit. Libraries were constructed in a second round of multiplex PCR, after which size selection and purification were performed. The libraries were sequenced on an Illumina HiSeq2000 using paired-end 100 bp reads. The study's own analysis went as follows. SOAPnuke was used to process the raw data, with reads discarded if the reads contained adapters or uncalled bases, had a mean Phred below 15, or lacked an exact constant-primer or identifier match. High-quality paired reads were merged with COPE v1.2.5, and unique nucleotide sequences were defined as clonotypes. MiTCR v1.1 was used to align clonotypes to the IMGT TRBV, TRBD and TRBJ reference segments. Only V-J combinations with frequency above 0.0001, covering about 99% of repertoires, were analysed. A TCS score was defined as the ratio of F50 (clonal expansion) to E x V (chaos), with BLOSUM62-based TCRdist applied between CDR3 peptides within each V-J. Welch's t-statistics and random forest reduced 514 V-J features to around 14, which were used in a naive Bayes classifier (R e1071). TCRdb reran the public reads through fastp at Q25 and MiXCR, keeping productive beta chains. When rows share a CDR3 protein, they turn into one entry using the most common DNA and genes. These V and J calls rely on TCRdb rather than the paper's analysis. The sample profile shows hundreds of thousands of distinct CDR3 sequences; around 20% of them were found once. The top ten clones comprise around two thirds of the sample.

V is pruned by 4 bases and J by 5 bases, leaving 16 bases of the junction without a gene match. CDR1 and CDR2 were assigned from the germline V gene as SGHRS and YFSETQ. From the cysteine through the phenylalanine, the CDR3 covers 17 amino acids. Only CDR3 DNA remains: 51 bases, in frame from the first base. Specimen: blood. This chain is built from TRBV5-1 and TRBJ2-7; 9 junctional bases match TRBD1. The TCR comes from a man younger than 45 with Graves' ophthalmopathy. The CDR3 protein sequence reads: CASSRDVPGQGLHEQYF. At the DNA level, the sequence is TGCGCCAGCAGCAGAGATGTACCGGGACAGGGTTTGCACGAGCAGTACTTC.